The sequence of this T cell receptor (beta chain) was determined in a study of T cell responses to AZD1222 COVID-19 vaccine. As for the study in general: Pooled together were second doses at about 4 or about 12 weeks. Study-wide points: Clonal diversity may have been underestimated, and the donors were mostly white British, with more females than males.

Measured with immunoSEQ multiplex PCR; TCRdb has only the in-frame clones, and not every one. The sample records more than 150,000 clones, around 93% being singletons. V lost 6 bases and J lost 14; bases outside the gene matches: 5. This CDR3 spans 12 amino acids. This clone has more than one count but fewer than ten. Its antigen is undetermined. Material: peripheral blood, obtained on day 0 of AZD1222 vaccination. V and J are TRBV12-3 or TRBV12-4 and TRBJ1-6; 9 bases map to TRBD1. The sequence came from an adult in good health. The CDR3 region is CASSFGQGTLHF. DNA of the CDR3: TGTGCCAGCAGCTTTGGACAGGGGACCCTCCACTTT.